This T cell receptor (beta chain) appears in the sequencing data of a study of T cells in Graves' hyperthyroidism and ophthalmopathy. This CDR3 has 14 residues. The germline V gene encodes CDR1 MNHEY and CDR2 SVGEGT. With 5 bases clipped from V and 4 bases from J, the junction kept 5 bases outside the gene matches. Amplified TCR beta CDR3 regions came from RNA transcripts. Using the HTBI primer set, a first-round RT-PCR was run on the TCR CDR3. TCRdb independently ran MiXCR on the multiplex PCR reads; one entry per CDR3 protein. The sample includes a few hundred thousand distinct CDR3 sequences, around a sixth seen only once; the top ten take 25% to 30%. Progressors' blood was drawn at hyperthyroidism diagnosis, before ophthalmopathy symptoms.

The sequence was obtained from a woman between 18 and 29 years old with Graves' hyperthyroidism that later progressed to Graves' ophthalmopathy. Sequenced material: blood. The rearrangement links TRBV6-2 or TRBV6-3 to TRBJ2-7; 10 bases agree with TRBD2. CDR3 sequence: CASSKGLAIYEQYF. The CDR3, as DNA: TGTGCCAGCAGTAAGGGACTAGCGATATACGAGCAGTACTTC.